Below, 32 T cell receptor beta chains from the same sample are listed, as sequenced in a study of cytomegalovirus exposure and HLA in healthy donors. PCR employed 60 Vbeta and 13 Jbeta primers. Clones were read by immunoSEQ multiplex PCR, and TCRdb kept only the in-frame ones, dropping some. The sample records approximately 170,000 clones, 65% to 80% being singletons. The sequenced material came from PBMCs. These receptors came from a woman aged 40 to 55 in good health and CMV-seropositive.

The J gene is TRBJ2-5, the V gene TRBV7-8, with 11 bases lining up with TRBD1. Per germline, CDR1 SGHVS and CDR2 FQNEAQ. V lost 5 bases and J lost 1; bases outside the gene matches: 3. The CDR3 totals 15 residues. The CDR3 protein is CASSRGTGGQETQYF. In nucleotides, the CDR3 is TGTGCCAGCAGCCGAGGGACAGGGGGCCAAGAGACCCAGTACTTC.

The chain couples TRBV27 to TRBJ2-5; no clear D. CDR1 MNHEY and CDR2 SMNVEV come from the germline V gene (reference sequence). There are 13 residues in the CDR3. V was clipped by 3 bases and J by 4 bases, with 9 bases between them. The CDR3 sequence: CASSFRPGETQYF. The CDR3 DNA is TGTGCCAGCAGTTTCCGCCCGGGAGAGACCCAGTACTTC.

This clone was seen more than once but under ten times. The V gene is TRBV12-5, the J gene TRBJ1-4; perhaps TRBD1 as D (6 bases). This CDR3 region has 17 residues. Germline V gives CDR1 LGHNT, CDR2 FRNRAP. V lost 1 base and J lost 0, with 12 bases in between. CDR3 residues: CASGLGGGFATNEKLFF. CDR3 DNA: TGTGCTAGTGGTTTGGGGGGGGGCTTTGCAACTAATGAAAAACTGTTTTTT.

The CDR3 DNA sequence: TGCGCCAGCAGCCAAGACCCCACTAGCGGGGCTAGCACAGATACGCAGTATTTT. This codes for CASSQDPTSGASTDTQYF. The J gene is TRBJ2-3, the V gene TRBV4-3, with 10 nucleotides matching TRBD2. Germline V gene data show CDR1 as LGHNA and CDR2 as YSLEER. There are 18 residues in the CDR3. With V trimmed by 0 bases and J by 0 bases, 6 bases remained unmatched.

This chain joins TRBV10-1 and TRBJ2-7; 10 bases are a match to TRBD2. Germline V CDR1 and CDR2: WNHNN, SYGVQD (reference sequence). The CDR3 has 13 amino acids. The junction had 7 bases not matched to a gene; V was cut back by 5 bases and J by 9 bases. CDR3 region: CASSSGTSVRQYF. CDR3 nucleotides: TGCGCCAGCAGTTCCGGGACTAGCGTCCGGCAGTACTTC.

V and J are TRBV6-1 and TRBJ2-3, with TRBD1 matching 8 bases. The CDR3 runs to 14 residues. CDR1 MNHNS and CDR2 SASEGT come from the germline V gene. After removal of 8 bases from V and 0 bases from J, the junction contained 4 bases not matched to a gene. Here the CDR3 DNA reads TGTGCCAGCGGTACAGGGGGAAGCACAGATACGCAGTATTTT. Translation: CASGTGGSTDTQYF.

This chain uses TRBV7-8 with TRBJ2-7, with 10 bases matching TRBD2. This CDR3 is 16 amino acids long. The germline CDR1 and CDR2 sequences are SGHVS and FQNEAQ. V shed 5 bases and J 2 bases; nucleotides not matched to a gene: 9. The CDR3 reads CASSTIAGGSPYEQYF. CDR3 in DNA: TGTGCCAGCAGCACAATAGCGGGGGGATCTCCCTACGAGCAGTACTTC.

CDR3 DNA: TGTGCCAGCGGGGGACTAGCGGGGGGTGCAGAGACCCAGTACTTC. As protein: CASGGLAGGAETQYF. The chain carries TRBV2 and TRBJ2-5, with TRBD2 matching over 15 bases. This CDR3 has 15 residues. The J segment lost 4 bases and the V segment lost 8 bases, leaving 5 bases of the junction unmatched. Germline CDR1 and CDR2: SNHLY and FYNNEI.

The V and J genes are TRBV7-9 and TRBJ2-1, with 8 bases aligning to TRBD2. This CDR3 is built from 16 residues. Germline-derived CDR1 and CDR2 are SEHNR and FQNEAQ (reference sequence). J gave up 3 bases and V 3 bases, and 7 bases lay outside the gene matches. The CDR3 bases are TGTGCCAGCAGCTTCCGACTAGCGCAATTCTACAATGAGCAGTTCTTC. Its protein product is CASSFRLAQFYNEQFF.

The rearrangement links TRBV2 to TRBJ1-4; TRBD1 might be the D (6 bases). Germline values: CDR1 SNHLY, CDR2 FYNNEI. V lost 3 bases to trimming and J lost 5 bases, with 13 bases between them. This CDR3 region has 15 residues. The CDR3, as DNA: TGTGCCAGCAGTGACCTCAGGGGCTGGAATGAAAAACTGTTTTTT. It codes for CASSDLRGWNEKLFF.

The rearrangement joins TRBV18 to TRBJ2-7; tentatively, D is TRBD1 (6 bases). Germline V gene data show CDR1 as KGHSH and CDR2 as LQKENI. The V and J ends lost 1 base and 2 bases respectively, with 12 bases between them. The CDR3 runs to 15 residues. Here the CDR3 DNA reads TGTGCCAGCTCACCACGGGGGCTGCTTCCCTACGAGCAGTACTTC. As protein: CASSPRGLLPYEQYF.

This clone has just one count. This chain uses TRBV5-1 with TRBJ2-5; TRBD2 is a possible D gene (5 bases). The DNA end favors TRBJ2-7, so the J call may be wrong. CDR3 length equals 15 residues. Germline V gene lookup returns CDR1 SGHRS and CDR2 YFSETQ. CDR3 protein: CASSLNPGWTYEQYF. CDR3 sequence (DNA): TGCGCCAGCAGCTTGAATCCGGGGTGGACCTACGAGCAGTACTTC.

The chain uses TRBV27 and TRBJ2-5; no clear D. The end of the DNA aligns better with TRBJ2-7, so the J call may be wrong. Looked up from germline, CDR1 is MNHEY and CDR2 is SMNVEV (reference sequence). The CDR3 extends over 13 amino acids. CDR3 nucleotide sequence: TGTGCCAGCAGGAATCGGGTGGGTTACGAGCAGTACTTC. Amino acids: CASRNRVGYEQYF.

This chain joins TRBV7-9 and TRBJ2-1, with 7 positions matching TRBD2. The CDR3 extends over 13 amino acids. After removal of 7 bases from V and 4 bases from J, the junction contained 4 bases not matched to a gene. Germline V gives CDR1 SEHNR, CDR2 FQNEAQ (reference sequence). The DNA for the CDR3 is TGTGCCAGCACCTCGGGGGGTTACAATGAGCAGTTCTTC. This gives the protein CASTSGGYNEQFF. Drawing the rest from reference TRBV7-9 and TRBJ2-1, the complete variable domain is DTGVSQNPRHKITKRGQNVTFRCDPISEHNRLYWYRQTLGQGPEFLTYFQNEAQLEKSRLLSDRFSAERPKGSFSTLEIQRTEQGDSAMYLCASTSGGYNEQFFGPGTRLTVL.

This chain connects TRBV27 to TRBJ1-5, with 10 bases matching TRBD1. With V trimmed by 7 bases and J by 6 bases, 9 bases remained unmatched. Germline CDR1 and CDR2: MNHEY and SMNVEV (reference sequence). The CDR3 covers 15 residues. CDR3 region: CASITNRDRGQPQHF. CDR3 nucleotides: TGTGCCAGCATAACGAACCGGGACAGGGGTCAGCCCCAGCATTTT.

CDR3 nucleotides: TGTGCCAGCAGTCGGAGGGCTTCTTATGGCTACACCTTC. This sequence encodes CASSRRASYGYTF. The chain links TRBV7-2 to TRBJ1-2, with D unresolved. Germline lookup yields CDR1 SGHTA and CDR2 FQGNSA. CDR3 length: 13 amino acids. V was cut by 6 bases and J by 5 bases, with 13 bases left in between.

The J gene is TRBJ2-7, the V gene TRBV15; 7 bases agree with TRBD2. CDR1 LNHNV and CDR2 YYDKDF come from the germline V gene (reference sequence). The CDR3 runs 15 residues. The V and J ends lost 1 base and 4 bases, in that order; junction bases with no gene match: 7. Written as DNA, the CDR3 is TGTGCCACCAGCAGAGGGGGAGGGGAAAGTTACGAGCAGTACTTC. It translates to CATSRGGGESYEQYF.

V usage is TRBV5-1 and J usage is TRBJ2-5, with 12 positions matching TRBD2. The V gene's germline CDR1 is SGHRS and CDR2 YFSETQ. The CDR3 runs 15 residues. J lost 1 base, V lost 4 bases, and 2 bases had no gene match. CDR3 sequence: CASSQTSGGQETQYF. CDR3 nucleotide sequence: TGCGCCAGCAGCCAGACTAGCGGGGGCCAAGAGACCCAGTACTTC.

This chain connects TRBV18 to TRBJ2-1; a possible D gene is TRBD1 (6 bases). This CDR3 is 14 amino acids long. Germline V gene data show CDR1 as KGHSH and CDR2 as LQKENI. Trimming took 2 bases from V and 8 from J, leaving 13 bases between them. CDR3 in DNA: TGTGCCAGCTCACCATCTGGGACACGCGATGAGCAGTTCTTC. As protein: CASSPSGTRDEQFF.

This chain joins TRBV4-1 and TRBJ2-1, with 8 bases aligning to TRBD2. The germline V gene has CDR1 MGHRA and CDR2 YSYEKL. Trimming at V came to 1 base and at J to 7 bases, leaving 6 bases not matched to a gene. CDR3 length equals 15 residues. The CDR3 region is CASSQVGGARNEQFF. The CDR3 nucleotides read TGCGCCAGCAGCCAAGTCGGGGGGGCCAGAAATGAGCAGTTCTTC.

The chain recombines TRBV5-6 with TRBJ1-4, with 10 bases that match TRBD1. This CDR3 has 15 amino acids. CDR1 is SGHDT and CDR2 is YYEEEE in the germline V gene. After removal of 1 base from V and 8 bases from J, the junction contained 5 bases not matched to a gene. CDR3 nucleotides: TGTGCCAGCAGCTTGCTTGGGACAGGGGTGGAAAAACTGTTTTTT. Encoded protein: CASSLLGTGVEKLFF.

The V gene is TRBV29-1, the J gene TRBJ1-2; 8 bases are a match to TRBD1. The CDR3 spans 14 residues. Germline V lookup: CDR1 SQVTM, CDR2 ANQGSEA. After removal of 5 bases from V and 5 bases from J, the junction contained 10 bases not matched to a gene. CDR3 DNA: TGCAGCGTTACAGGGACAGGAGTCGAATATGGCTACACCTTC. This codes for CSVTGTGVEYGYTF.

This clone was detected only a few times. The V and J genes are TRBV9 and TRBJ2-3; 7 bases line up with TRBD1. CDR1 SGDLS and CDR2 YYNGEE come from the germline V gene. V lost 0 bases and J lost 0; bases outside the gene matches: 1. The CDR3 consists of 15 residues. CDR3 sequence reads: CASSVEGASTDTQYF. In DNA, the CDR3 is TGTGCCAGCAGCGTAGAGGGGGCTAGCACAGATACGCAGTATTTT.

The genes are TRBV12-5 and TRBJ2-3, with 8 nucleotides matching TRBD1. Trimming at V came to 3 bases and at J to 3 bases, leaving 5 bases not matched to a gene. Germline CDR1 LGHNT, CDR2 FRNRAP. The CDR3 contains 15 residues. In nucleotides, the CDR3 is TGTGCTAGTGGTTTAGGGACAGGATTGACAGATACGCAGTATTTT. Translation gives CASGLGTGLTDTQYF.

The J gene is TRBJ1-6, the V gene TRBV27, with TRBD1 matching 10 bases. The CDR3 extends over 15 amino acids. Unmatched junction bases numbered 4, after V lost 2 bases and J lost 9 bases. Per germline, CDR1 MNHEY and CDR2 SMNVEV (reference sequence). The DNA of the CDR3 is TGTGCCAGCAGTTTAGGACAGGGGGTCGTTTCACCCCTCCACTTT. Encoded protein: CASSLGQGVVSPLHF.

This clone was counted between two and nine times. The chain recombines TRBV18 with TRBJ2-1; no firm D call. CDR1 and CDR2 (germline): KGHSH, LQKENI. Trimming took 1 base from V and 0 from J, leaving 7 bases between them. The CDR3 sequence is 15 residues long. CDR3 nucleotides: TGTGCCAGCTCACCACTGAGGAGCTCCTACAATGAGCAGTTCTTC. Amino acid sequence: CASSPLRSSYNEQFF.

This sequence joins TRBV18 and TRBJ1-3, with D perhaps matching TRBD1 (6 bases). The V and J ends lost 3 bases and 7 bases respectively, with 13 bases between them. The CDR3 length is 14 residues. Per the germline V gene, CDR1 is KGHSH and CDR2 is LQKENI. CDR3 sequence (DNA): TGTGCCAGCTCACCTTCGGCAGGGGTGAACACCATATATTTT. Its translation: CASSPSAGVNTIYF.

The chain is built from TRBV6-1 and TRBJ1-1, with D uncertain. The germline CDR1 and CDR2 sequences are MNHNS and SASEGT. The V end was cut by 8 bases, the J end by 0 bases, with 7 bases between. The length of the CDR3 is 12 residues. The CDR3: CASGRLNTEAFF. CDR3 sequence (DNA): TGTGCCAGCGGCAGGTTGAACACTGAAGCTTTCTTT.

This chain links TRBV19 with TRBJ2-5; possible D gene TRBD1, 5 bases. There are 16 residues in the CDR3. With 6 bases removed from V and 5 bases from J, the gap between germline ends came to 22 bases. Germline CDR1 and CDR2: LNHDA and SQIVND (reference sequence). As DNA, the CDR3 is TGTGCCAGTAGCCCGGGTGGGGCCGCCGCGCGGGAGACCCAGTACTTC. This sequence encodes CASSPGGAAARETQYF.

The rearrangement uses TRBV5-4 and TRBJ1-4, with 7 positions matching TRBD1. With V trimmed by 1 base and J by 4 bases, 4 bases remained unmatched. This CDR3 is 15 amino acids long. CDR1 and CDR2 (germline): SGHNT, YYREEE (reference sequence). DNA for the CDR3: TGTGCCAGCAGCTTGTCAGGGGGTTATAATGAAAAACTGTTTTTT. It is translated as CASSLSGGYNEKLFF.

V usage is TRBV9 and J usage is TRBJ1-3; a possible D gene is TRBD1 (6 bases). The length of the CDR3 is 14 residues. CDR1 SGDLS and CDR2 YYNGEE come from the germline V gene. The V end was cut by 3 bases, the J end by 6 bases, with 13 bases between. The CDR3: CASSEQGTLNTIYF. DNA for the CDR3: TGTGCCAGCAGCGAACAGGGCACTTTAAACACCATATATTTT.

This sequence joins TRBV2 and TRBJ1-5; 8 bases line up with TRBD1. The CDR3 runs 15 residues. Germline V gives CDR1 SNHLY, CDR2 FYNNEI. Germline trimming cut 5 bases from V and 0 bases from J; bases unmatched to any gene: 3. Here the CDR3 reads CASSRQGTSNQPQHF. CDR3 nucleotides: TGTGCCAGCAGTCGACAGGGGACTAGCAATCAGCCCCAGCATTTT.